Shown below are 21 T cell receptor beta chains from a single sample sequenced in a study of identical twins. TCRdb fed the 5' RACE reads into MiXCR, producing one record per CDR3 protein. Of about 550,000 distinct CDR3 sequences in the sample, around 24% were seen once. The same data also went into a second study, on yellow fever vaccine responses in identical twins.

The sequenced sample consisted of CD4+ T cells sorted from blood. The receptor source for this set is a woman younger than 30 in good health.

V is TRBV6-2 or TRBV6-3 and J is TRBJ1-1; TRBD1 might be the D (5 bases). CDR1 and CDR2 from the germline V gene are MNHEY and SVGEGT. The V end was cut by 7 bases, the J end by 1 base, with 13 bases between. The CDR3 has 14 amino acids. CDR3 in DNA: TGTGCCAGCACCTCCCTCGGACAGAACACTGAAGCTTTCTTT. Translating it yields CASTSLGQNTEAFF.

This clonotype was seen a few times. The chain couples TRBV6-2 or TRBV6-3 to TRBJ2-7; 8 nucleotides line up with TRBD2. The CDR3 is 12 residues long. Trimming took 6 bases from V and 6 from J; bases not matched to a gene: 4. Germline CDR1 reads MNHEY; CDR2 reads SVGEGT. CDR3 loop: CASSSGGVEQYF. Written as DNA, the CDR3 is TGTGCCAGCAGCTCCGGGGGGGTCGAGCAGTACTTC.

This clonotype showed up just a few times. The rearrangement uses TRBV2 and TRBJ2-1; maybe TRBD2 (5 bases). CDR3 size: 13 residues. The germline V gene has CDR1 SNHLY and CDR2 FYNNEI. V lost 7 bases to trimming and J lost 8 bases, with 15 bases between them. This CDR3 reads CASTLALEYEQFF. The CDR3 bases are TGTGCCAGCACCCTAGCTCTGGAGTATGAGCAGTTCTTC.

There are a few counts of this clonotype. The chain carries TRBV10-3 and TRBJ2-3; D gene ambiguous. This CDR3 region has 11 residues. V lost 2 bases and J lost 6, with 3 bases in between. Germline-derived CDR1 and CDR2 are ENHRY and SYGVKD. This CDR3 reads CAISEADTQYF. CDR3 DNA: TGTGCCATCAGTGAGGCGGATACGCAGTATTTT.

The CDR3 reads CSANVGDRNQPQHF. The CDR3 DNA follows: TGCAGTGCGAATGTGGGGGACAGGAATCAGCCCCAGCATTTT. The rearrangement joins TRBV20-1 to TRBJ1-5, with 8 bases identical to TRBD1. The CDR3 has 14 residues. Germline-derived CDR1 and CDR2 are DFQATT and SNEGSKA (reference sequence). Germline trimming cut 6 bases from V and 4 bases from J; bases unmatched to any gene: 8.

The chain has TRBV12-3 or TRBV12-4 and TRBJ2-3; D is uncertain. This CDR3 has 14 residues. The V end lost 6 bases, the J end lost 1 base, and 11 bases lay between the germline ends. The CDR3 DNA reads TGTGCCAGCAGAGGACCTCGCGGCACAGATACGCAGTATTTT. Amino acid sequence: CASRGPRGTDTQYF.

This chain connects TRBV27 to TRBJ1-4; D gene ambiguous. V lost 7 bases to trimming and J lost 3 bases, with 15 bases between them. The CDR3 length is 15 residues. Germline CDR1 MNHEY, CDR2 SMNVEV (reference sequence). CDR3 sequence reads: CASKSRLTSNEKLFF. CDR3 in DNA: TGTGCCAGCAAAAGCCGCCTGACGTCTAATGAAAAACTGTTTTTT. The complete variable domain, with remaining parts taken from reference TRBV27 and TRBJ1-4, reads EAQVTQNPRYLITVTGKKLTVTCSQNMNHEYMSWYRQDPGLGLRQIYYSMNVEVTDKGDVPEGYKVSRKEKRNFPLILESPSPNQTSLYFCASKSRLTSNEKLFFGSGTQLSVL.

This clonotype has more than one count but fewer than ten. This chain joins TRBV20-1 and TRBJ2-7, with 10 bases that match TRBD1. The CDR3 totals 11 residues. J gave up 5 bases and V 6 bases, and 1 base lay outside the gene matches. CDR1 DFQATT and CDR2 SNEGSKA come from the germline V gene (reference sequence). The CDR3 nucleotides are TGCAGTGCAGGACAGGGGGACGAGCAGTACTTC. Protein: CSAGQGDEQYF.

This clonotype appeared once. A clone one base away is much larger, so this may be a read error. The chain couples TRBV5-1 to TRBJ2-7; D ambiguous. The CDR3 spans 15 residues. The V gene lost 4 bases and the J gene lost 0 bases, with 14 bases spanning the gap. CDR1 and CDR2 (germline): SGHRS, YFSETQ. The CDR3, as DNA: TGCGCCAGCAGCACGGTCAGTTCGTCCTCCTACGAGCAGTACTTC. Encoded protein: CASSTVSSSSYEQYF. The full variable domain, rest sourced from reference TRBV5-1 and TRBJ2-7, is KAGVTQTPRYLIKTRGQQVTLSCSPISGHRSVSWYQQTPGQGLQFLFEYFSETQRNKGNFPGRFSGRQFSNSRSEMNVSTLELGDSALYLCASSTVSSSSYEQYFGPGTRLTVT.

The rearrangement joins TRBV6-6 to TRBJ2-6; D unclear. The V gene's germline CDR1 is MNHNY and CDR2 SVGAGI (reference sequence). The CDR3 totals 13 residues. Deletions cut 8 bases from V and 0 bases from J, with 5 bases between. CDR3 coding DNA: TGTGCCAGCTGGCGCTCTGGGGCCAACGTCCTGACTTTC. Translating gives CASWRSGANVLTF.

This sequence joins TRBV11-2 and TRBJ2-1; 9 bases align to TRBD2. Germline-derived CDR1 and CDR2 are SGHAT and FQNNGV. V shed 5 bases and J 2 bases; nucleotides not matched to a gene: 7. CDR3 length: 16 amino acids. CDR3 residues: CASSPRLAATYNEQFF. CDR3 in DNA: TGTGCCAGCAGCCCCCGACTAGCGGCGACCTACAATGAGCAGTTCTTC.

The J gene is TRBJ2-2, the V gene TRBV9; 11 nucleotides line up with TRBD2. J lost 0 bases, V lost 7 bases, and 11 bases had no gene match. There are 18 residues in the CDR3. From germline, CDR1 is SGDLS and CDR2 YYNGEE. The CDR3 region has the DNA TGTGCCAGCGCGAAAACAGGGACTAGCGGAGCGAACACCGGGGAGCTGTTTTTT. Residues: CASAKTGTSGANTGELFF.

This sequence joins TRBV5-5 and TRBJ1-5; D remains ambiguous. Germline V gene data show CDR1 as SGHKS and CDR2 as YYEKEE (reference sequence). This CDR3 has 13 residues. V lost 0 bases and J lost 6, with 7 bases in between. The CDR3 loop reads CASSLGEVQPQHF. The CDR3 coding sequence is TGTGCCAGCAGCTTGGGGGAGGTTCAGCCCCAGCATTTT. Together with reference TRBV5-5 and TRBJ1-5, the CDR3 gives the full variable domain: DAGVTQSPTHLIKTRGQQVTLRCSPISGHKSVSWYQQVLGQGPQFIFQYYEKEERGRGNFPDRFSARQFPNYSSELNVNALLLGDSALYLCASSLGEVQPQHFGDGTRLSIL.

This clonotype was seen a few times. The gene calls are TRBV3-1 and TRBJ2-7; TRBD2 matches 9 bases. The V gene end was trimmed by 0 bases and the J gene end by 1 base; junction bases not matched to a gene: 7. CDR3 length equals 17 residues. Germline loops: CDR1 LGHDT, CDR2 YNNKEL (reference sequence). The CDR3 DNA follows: TGTGCCAGCAGCCAAGAGGCTAGCGGGATCTCATCCTACGAGCAGTACTTC. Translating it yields CASSQEASGISSYEQYF.

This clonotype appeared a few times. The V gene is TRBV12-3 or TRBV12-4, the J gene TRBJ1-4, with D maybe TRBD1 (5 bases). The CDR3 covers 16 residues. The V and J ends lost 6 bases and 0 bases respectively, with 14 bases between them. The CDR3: CASRTGQPATNEKLFF. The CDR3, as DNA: TGTGCCAGCAGGACCGGACAACCTGCAACTAATGAAAAACTGTTTTTT.

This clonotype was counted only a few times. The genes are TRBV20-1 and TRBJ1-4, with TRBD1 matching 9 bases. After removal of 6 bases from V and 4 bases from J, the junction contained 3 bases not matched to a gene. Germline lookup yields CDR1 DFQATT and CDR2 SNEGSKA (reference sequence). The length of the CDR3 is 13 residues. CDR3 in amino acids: CSAMDRGNEKLFF. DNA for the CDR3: TGCAGTGCCATGGACAGGGGTAATGAAAAACTGTTTTTT.

CDR3: CASSQGGIYEQYV. Here the CDR3 DNA reads TGTGCCAGCAGCCAAGGGGGCATCTACGAGCAGTACGTC. The chain combines TRBV27 with TRBJ2-7, with 7 bases that match TRBD1. The V and J ends lost 6 bases and 3 bases, in that order; junction bases with no gene match: 5. From germline, CDR1 is MNHEY and CDR2 SMNVEV (reference sequence). CDR3 length equals 13 residues.

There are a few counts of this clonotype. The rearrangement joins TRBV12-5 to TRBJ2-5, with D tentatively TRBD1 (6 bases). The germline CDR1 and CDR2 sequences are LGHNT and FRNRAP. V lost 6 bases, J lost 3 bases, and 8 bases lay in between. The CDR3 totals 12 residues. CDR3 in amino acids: CASGQGEETQYF. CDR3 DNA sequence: TGTGCTAGTGGACAGGGTGAAGAGACCCAGTACTTC.

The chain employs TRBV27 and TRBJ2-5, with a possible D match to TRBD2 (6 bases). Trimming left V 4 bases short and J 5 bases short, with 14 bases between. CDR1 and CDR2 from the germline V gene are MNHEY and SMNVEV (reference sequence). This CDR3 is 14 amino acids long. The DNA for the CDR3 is TGTGCCAGCAGTTCCGGGGGTGTAGGGGAGACCCAGTACTTC. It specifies CASSSGGVGETQYF.

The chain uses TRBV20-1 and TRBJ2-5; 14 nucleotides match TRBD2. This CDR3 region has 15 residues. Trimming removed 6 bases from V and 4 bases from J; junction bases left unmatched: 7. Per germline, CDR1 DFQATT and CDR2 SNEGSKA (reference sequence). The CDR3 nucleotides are TGCAGTGCCCGACTAGCGGGAGGGGGCCTAGAGACCCAGTACTTC. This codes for CSARLAGGGLETQYF.

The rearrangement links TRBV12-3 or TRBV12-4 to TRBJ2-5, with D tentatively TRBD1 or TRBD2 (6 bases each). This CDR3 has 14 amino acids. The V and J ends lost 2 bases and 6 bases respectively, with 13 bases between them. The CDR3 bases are TGTGCCAGCAGTTTAAGGGGGGCCGGGAAGACCCAGTACTTC. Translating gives CASSLRGAGKTQYF.